This passage covers 13 T cell receptor beta chains from one sample sequenced in a study of blood T cells in healthy people across ages. The use of a sample-barcoded 5' primer and a J-beta primer mix characterized a second PCR of roughly 6 to 11 cycles. TCRdb processed the 5' RACE reads anew with MiXCR; each CDR3 protein has one entry. In the table there are around 1,000,000 distinct CDR3 sequences, more than 30% of which are singletons. The specimen sequenced was blood. These receptors came from a young man in good health.

The V and J genes are TRBV10-3 and TRBJ2-2; D is perhaps TRBD2 (5 bases). Germline CDR1 is ENHRY and CDR2 is SYGVKD. V lost 2 bases and J lost 6, with 10 bases in between. This CDR3 spans 14 amino acids. This CDR3 is CAISEGSVAGELFF. The DNA for the CDR3 is TGTGCCATCAGTGAGGGTAGCGTCGCCGGGGAGCTGTTTTTT.

The sample holds a few counts of this clonotype. The V gene is TRBV12-3 or TRBV12-4, the J gene TRBJ1-1; possible D gene TRBD1, 5 bases. The CDR3 has 16 residues. V lost 2 bases, J lost 7 bases, and 20 bases lay in between. The CDR3 loop is CASSLSSGFSRGEAFF. The CDR3 nucleotides are TGTGCCAGCAGTTTAAGTTCAGGGTTCTCTCGAGGTGAAGCTTTCTTT.

This clonotype showed up many times. This chain connects TRBV4-2 to TRBJ2-4; D unclear. V shed 0 bases and J shed 4 bases, with 4 bases lying between them. Germline CDR1 reads LGHNA; CDR2 reads YNFKEQ. CDR3 length: 13 amino acids. The CDR3 coding sequence is TGTGCCAGCAGCCAAGAAAGAAAAAACATTCAGTACTTC. Amino acid sequence: CASSQERKNIQYF.

Note on this clonotype: Since a much larger clone is just one base distant, this may be a read error. This chain connects TRBV29-1 to TRBJ2-3; 10 bases fit TRBD1. The CDR3 totals 14 residues. J lost 2 bases, V lost 6 bases, and 5 bases had no gene match. Germline CDR1 is SQVTM and CDR2 is ANQGSEA. CDR3 nucleotides: TGCAGCGTAGGGGGACAGGGGTTCACAGATACGCAGTATTTT. Protein sequence: CSVGGQGFTDTQYF.

The rearrangement links TRBV5-6 to TRBJ2-3, with TRBD1 as a possible D gene (6 bases). CDR3 length: 16 amino acids. The germline CDR1 and CDR2 sequences are SGHDT and YYEEEE. The V end was cut by 4 bases, the J end by 0 bases, with 15 bases between. In DNA form, the CDR3 reads TGTGCCAGCAGCACCGGGACAACCGAGAGCACAGATACGCAGTATTTT. It translates to CASSTGTTESTDTQYF.

This clonotype showed up just a few times. The chain couples TRBV4-2 to TRBJ1-3, with unresolved D. Germline CDR1 and CDR2: LGHNA and YNFKEQ. Trimming left V 0 bases short and J 0 bases short, with 6 bases between. CDR3 length equals 15 residues. CDR3 amino acids: CASSQERSSGNTIYF. In DNA form, the CDR3 reads TGTGCCAGCAGCCAAGAAAGGAGCTCTGGAAACACCATATATTTT.

The chain links TRBV4-2 to TRBJ2-1; D uncertain. V lost 0 bases and J 4 bases, leaving 4 bases between the germline ends. CDR3 length equals 13 residues. From germline, CDR1 is LGHNA and CDR2 YNFKEQ. The CDR3 DNA reads TGTGCCAGCAGCCAAGAGGATTACAATGAGCAGTTCTTC. Its protein product is CASSQEDYNEQFF.

Here the CDR3 DNA reads TGTGCCAGCAGTTTCCGGACAGGGAGATGCGGCTACACCTTC. It translates to CASSFRTGRCGYTF. V and J are TRBV12-3 or TRBV12-4 and TRBJ1-2, with TRBD1 matching over 8 bases. Trimming took 3 bases from V and 8 from J; bases not matched to a gene: 8. The CDR3 length is 14 residues.

This clonotype was observed a few times. The V and J genes are TRBV4-3 and TRBJ2-3; D possibly uses TRBD1 or TRBD2 (5 bases each). CDR3 length: 16 residues. CDR1 and CDR2 (germline): LGHNA, YSLEER. V was trimmed by 6 bases and J by 2 bases, leaving 18 bases between them. CDR3 region: CASSPNRGSLTDTQYF. In DNA, the CDR3 is TGCGCCAGCAGTCCCAATCGGGGCAGCCTCACAGATACGCAGTATTTT.

The V and J genes are TRBV7-2 and TRBJ1-5, with D unresolved. V lost 5 bases to trimming and J lost 5 bases, with 16 bases between them. The CDR3 totals 15 residues. The germline gives CDR1 SGHTA, CDR2 FQGNSA. The DNA for the CDR3 is TGTGCCAGCAGCAAATACCGTCGACCGGATCAGCCCCAGCATTTT. It yields the protein CASSKYRRPDQPQHF.

The rearrangement joins TRBV7-2 to TRBJ1-5; D uncertain. The germline gives CDR1 SGHTA, CDR2 FQGNSA. This CDR3 has 13 amino acids. Deletions cut 1 base from V and 10 bases from J, with 11 bases between. The CDR3 nucleotides are TGTGCCAGCAGCTTAGTTGTGGCAGGACCCCAGCATTTT. This encodes CASSLVVAGPQHF.

As concerns this clonotype: At one of its ends the junction is not consistent with the germline gene, which may arise from a read error. The V and J genes are TRBV27 and TRBJ2-1, with a weak D call TRBD1 (7 bases). Germline CDR1 is MNHEY and CDR2 is SMNVEV (reference sequence). CDR3 length equals 15 residues. The CDR3 DNA follows: TGTGCCAGCAGTTTATCGGCGGGACAGTACAATGAGCAGTCCTTC. Protein: CASSLSAGQYNEQSF.

On this clonotype itself: A junction boundary mismatches the germline segment, possibly from a read error. This chain connects TRBV12-3 or TRBV12-4 to TRBJ2-5; no firm D call. This CDR3 is 12 amino acids long. For the CDR3, the DNA is TGTGCCAGCAGTTTAGATCGAGAGGCCCAGTACTTC. This gives the protein CASSLDREAQYF.